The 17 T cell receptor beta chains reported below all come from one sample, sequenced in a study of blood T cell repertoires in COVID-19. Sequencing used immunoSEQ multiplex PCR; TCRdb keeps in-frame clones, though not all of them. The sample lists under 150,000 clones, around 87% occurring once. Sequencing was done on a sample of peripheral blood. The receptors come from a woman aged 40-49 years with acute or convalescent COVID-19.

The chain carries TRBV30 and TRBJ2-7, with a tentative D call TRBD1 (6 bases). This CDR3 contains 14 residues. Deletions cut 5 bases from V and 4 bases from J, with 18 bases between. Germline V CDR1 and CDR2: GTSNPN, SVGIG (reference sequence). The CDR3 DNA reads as TGTGCCTGGGGTCTACAGGGAACCCTTTACGAGCAGTACTTC. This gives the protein CAWGLQGTLYEQYF.

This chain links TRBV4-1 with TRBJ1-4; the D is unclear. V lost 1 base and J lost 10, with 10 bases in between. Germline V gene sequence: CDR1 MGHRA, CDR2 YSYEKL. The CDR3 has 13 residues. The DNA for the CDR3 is TGCGCCAGCAGCCAAGCCCTTGAGAGAAAACTGTTTTTT. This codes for CASSQALERKLFF.

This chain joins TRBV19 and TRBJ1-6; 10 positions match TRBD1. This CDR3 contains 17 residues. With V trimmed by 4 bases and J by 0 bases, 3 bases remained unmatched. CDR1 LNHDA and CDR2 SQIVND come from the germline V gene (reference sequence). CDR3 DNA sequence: TGTGCCAGTAGTAGACAGGGGGCCAGCTCCTATAATTCACCCCTCCACTTT. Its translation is CASSRQGASSYNSPLHF.

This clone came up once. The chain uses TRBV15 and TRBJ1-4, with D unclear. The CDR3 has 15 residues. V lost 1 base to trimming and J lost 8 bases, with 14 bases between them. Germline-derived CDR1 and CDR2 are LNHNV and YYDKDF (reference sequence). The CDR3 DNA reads TGTGCCACCAGCAGAGGATGGGGAGGAGACGAAAAACTGTTTTTT. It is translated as CATSRGWGGDEKLFF.

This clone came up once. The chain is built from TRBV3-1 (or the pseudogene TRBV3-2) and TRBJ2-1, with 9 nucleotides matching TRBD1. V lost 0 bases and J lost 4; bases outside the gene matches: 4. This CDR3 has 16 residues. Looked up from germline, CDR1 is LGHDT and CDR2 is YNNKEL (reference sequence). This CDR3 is CASSQDADRGYNEQFF. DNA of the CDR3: TGTGCCAGCAGCCAAGATGCGGACAGGGGATACAATGAGCAGTTCTTC.

CDR3 in DNA: TGTGCCAGCACCTCCCGTCCCGGGACAGGGGGCAAGAACTATGGCTACACCTTC. Translated, it gives CASTSRPGTGGKNYGYTF. V is TRBV28 and J is TRBJ1-2; 12 nucleotides line up with TRBD1. Per the germline V gene, CDR1 is MDHEN and CDR2 is SYDVKM. The V and J ends lost 7 bases and 2 bases, in that order; junction bases with no gene match: 14. The CDR3 sequence is 18 residues long.

Here the CDR3 reads CASSFGLADQFF. In DNA, the CDR3 is TGTGCCAGCAGCTTCGGCCTAGCGGACCAGTTCTTC. J is TRBJ2-1 and V is TRBV7-9, with 7 bases lining up with TRBD2. This CDR3 spans 12 amino acids. Per germline, CDR1 SEHNR and CDR2 FQNEAQ (reference sequence). The J segment lost 13 bases and the V segment lost 3 bases, leaving 6 bases of the junction unmatched.

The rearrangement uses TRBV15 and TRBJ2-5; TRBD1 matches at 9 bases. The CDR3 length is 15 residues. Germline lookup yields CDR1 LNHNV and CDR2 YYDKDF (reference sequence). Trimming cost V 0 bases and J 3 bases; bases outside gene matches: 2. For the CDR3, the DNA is TGTGCCACCAGCAGAGAGAGGACAGGGGAAGAGACCCAGTACTTC. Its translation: CATSRERTGEETQYF.

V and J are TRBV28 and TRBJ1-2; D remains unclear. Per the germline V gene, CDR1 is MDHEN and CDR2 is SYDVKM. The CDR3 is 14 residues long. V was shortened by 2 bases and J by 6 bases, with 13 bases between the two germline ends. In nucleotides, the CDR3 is TGTGCCAGCAGTTTACTCATTAAGGGAGATGGCTACACCTTC. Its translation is CASSLLIKGDGYTF.

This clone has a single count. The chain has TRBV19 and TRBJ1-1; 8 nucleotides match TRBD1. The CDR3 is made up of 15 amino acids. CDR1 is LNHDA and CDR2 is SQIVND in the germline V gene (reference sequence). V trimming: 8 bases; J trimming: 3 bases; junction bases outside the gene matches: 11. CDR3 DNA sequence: TGTGCCAGTTTCCACCCCAGGGGGCCTTACACTGAAGCTTTCTTT. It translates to CASFHPRGPYTEAFF.

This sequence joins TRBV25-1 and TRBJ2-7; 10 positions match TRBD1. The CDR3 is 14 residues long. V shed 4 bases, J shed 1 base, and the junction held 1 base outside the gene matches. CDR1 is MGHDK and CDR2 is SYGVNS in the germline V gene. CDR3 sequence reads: CASSVGQGSYEQYF. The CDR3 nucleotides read TGTGCCAGCAGTGTGGGACAGGGGTCCTACGAGCAGTACTTC.

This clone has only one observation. CDR3 bases: TGCAGCGCCCGACTGGATGGCTCCTACGAGCAGTACTTC. Amino acid sequence: CSARLDGSYEQYF. J is TRBJ2-7 and V is TRBV29-1; D remains unclear. Per germline, CDR1 SQVTM and CDR2 ANQGSEA. This CDR3 contains 13 residues. The V gene lost 7 bases and the J gene lost 0 bases, with 13 bases spanning the gap.

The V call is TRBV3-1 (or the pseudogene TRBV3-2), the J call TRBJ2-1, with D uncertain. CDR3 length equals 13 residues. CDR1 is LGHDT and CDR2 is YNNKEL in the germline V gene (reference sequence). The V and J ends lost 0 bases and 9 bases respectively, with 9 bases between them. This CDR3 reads CASSQERSTEQFF. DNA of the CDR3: TGTGCCAGCAGCCAAGAGAGGAGTACTGAGCAGTTCTTC.

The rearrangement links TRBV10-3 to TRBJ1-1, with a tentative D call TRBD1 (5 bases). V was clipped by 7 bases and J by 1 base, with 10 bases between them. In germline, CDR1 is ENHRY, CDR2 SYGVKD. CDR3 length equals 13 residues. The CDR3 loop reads CAIMGGWNTEAFF. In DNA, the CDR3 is TGTGCCATCATGGGGGGGTGGAACACTGAAGCTTTCTTT.

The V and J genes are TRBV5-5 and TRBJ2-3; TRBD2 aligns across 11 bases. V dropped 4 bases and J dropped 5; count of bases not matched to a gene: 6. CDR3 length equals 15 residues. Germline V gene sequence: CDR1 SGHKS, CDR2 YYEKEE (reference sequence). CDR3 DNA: TGTGCCAGCAGCCGTAGCGGGGGGGCCTTAGATACGCAGTATTTT. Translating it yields CASSRSGGALDTQYF.

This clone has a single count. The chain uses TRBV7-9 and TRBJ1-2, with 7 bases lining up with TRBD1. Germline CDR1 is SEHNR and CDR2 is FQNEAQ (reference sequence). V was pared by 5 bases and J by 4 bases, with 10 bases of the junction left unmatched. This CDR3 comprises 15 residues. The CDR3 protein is CASSPRQGAIYGYTF. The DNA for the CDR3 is TGTGCCAGCAGCCCCCGACAGGGTGCCATCTATGGCTACACCTTC.

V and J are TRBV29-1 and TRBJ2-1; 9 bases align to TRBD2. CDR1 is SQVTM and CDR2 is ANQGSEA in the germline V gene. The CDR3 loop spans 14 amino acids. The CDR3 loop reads CSKAGGPPVDEQFF. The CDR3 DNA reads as TGCAGTAAAGCGGGAGGTCCCCCCGTCGATGAGCAGTTCTTC.